This T cell receptor (beta chain) was sequenced during a study of PD-1 blockade in classical Hodgkin lymphoma. Repertoires were generated with immunoSEQ multiplex PCR, while TCRdb's copy carries only in-frame clones and drops some. The sample shows more than 45,000 clones, approximately 70% of them seen only once. The table lists this clone with a few counts. Its antigen is unidentified. Study-wide findings and caveats: CD8+ TCR diversity did not rise significantly by C4D1, unlike CD4+. Newly diagnosed patients reportedly had lower baseline TCR diversity than healthy donors. Complete responders had baseline diversity similar to newly diagnosed patients. Exclusion removed patients who began nivolumab under 1 year after ASCT.

After autologous stem cell transplantation all patients relapsed, and prior brentuximab vedotin exposure differed between cohorts. V was pared by 4 bases and J by 11 bases, with 6 bases of the junction left unmatched. CDR1 and CDR2 (germline): SEHNR, FQNEAQ (reference sequence). CDR3 length: 12 amino acids. The sequence came from a human donor with classical Hodgkin lymphoma. The chain has TRBV7-9 and TRBJ1-1; 8 bases agree with TRBD1. The source was peripheral blood mononuclear cells (PBMCs), collected at baseline. CDR3 in DNA: TGTGCCAGCAGCTCGGACAGGGTGTGGGCTTTCTTT. Protein sequence: CASSSDRVWAFF.